This TCR beta chain stems from a study of follicular helper T cells after annual influenza vaccination (dated by TCRdb to the late 2010s). Regarding the complete study: After each seasonal influenza vaccination, blood was collected on days 0, 7 and 28. One week after vaccination, a second recruited cohort of 12 to 13 subjects (Table S1) displayed a similar ICOS+CD38+ cTfh response. Multi-year samples were available from six subjects, with four subjects covering two vaccination seasons and two subjects covering three seasons. To study recall of cTfh clones, some subjects were followed across successive annual vaccinations spanning the 2013-2014, 2014-2015 and 2015-2016 seasons. The 2013-2014 samples were cryopreserved, while the 2015 samples were processed right after collection.

On the study overall, not on this receptor specifically: With successive annual vaccinations, a recurrent oligoclonal ICOS+CD38+ cTfh response was recalled, and this response contained tetramer and AIM influenza-specific clonotypes. Only about 9.5-22% of analyzed cells yielded productive TCRB sequences, so sampling of rare clonotypes was not possible. ICOS+CD38+ cTfh clonality correlated with the frequency of that population, and its change correlated with the change in circulating plasmablast frequency. Day 7 ICOS+CD38+ clones were most often found later in ICOS-CD38- cTfh, suggesting that subset may serve as a memory reservoir. In the assessment of influenza clone enrichment, the possibility that the much larger non-cTfh compartments were undersampled could not be ruled out.

This clone was seen a handful of times. What this receptor recognizes is not known. No much larger clonotype is one base removed from it; base qualities were not supplied. The junction shows trimming of 5 bases on V and 2 bases on J, plus 10 bases between the germline ends. Measured from the cysteine to the phenylalanine, the CDR3 is 13 residues long. Only the CDR3 DNA stays, 39 bases, in frame from base 1. CDR1 and CDR2, looked up from the germline V gene, are MDHEN and SYDVKM. Read against the paper, the sample's time point label means: 2013-2014 season, 7 days after vaccination. Adults were given seasonal inactivated influenza vaccine (Fluvarix), and sorted blood CD4 subsets were followed by TCRB sequencing before and after vaccination. To be eligible, subjects had to live in the community and must not have received influenza vaccine in the previous 6 months. Reasons for exclusion included contraindications to influenza vaccine, substance abuse, HIV/AIDS, active malignancy, immunomodulatory medication, and active illness such as respiratory infection. Between roughly 40 and 110 mL of blood was sampled per time point. Ficoll-Paque PLUS or SepMate separation was used to isolate PBMC. As a non-Tfh subset for comparison, CXCR5- memory CD4 T cells were sorted. Cell subsets were sorted from PBMC on a BD FACS Aria before DNA extraction.

The library was obtained by the immunoSEQ multiplex PCR assay. Adaptive Biotechnologies handled the TCRB amplification, library preparation, sequencing and preliminary bioinformatics at Survey level resolution. The study's processing was this. Clonality was calculated in R as 1 minus normalized Shannon entropy, and the Gini index was calculated with the R package ineq. Overlap score was defined as the summed counts of shared sequences divided by the total counts of all sequences in both compared samples. Shared-clonotype significance used Fisher's exact test assuming a theoretical repertoire of 10^7 TCRB sequences. TCRdb retrieved this table from immuneACCESS and kept in-frame rearrangements only. Not all clones are present; in checked studies, unresolved V genes account for under half, and no reason is known for the remainder. From that table come the V and J calls and clone size; the DNA was used to work out D and trimming. In all, the sample holds around 9,000 clones, and roughly 80% of those were seen once. 0.55% to 0.6% of the sample lies in the top ten.

This receptor was identified in an adult who received the influenza vaccine. Source: CXCR5- memory CD4+ T cells sorted from blood, taken 7 days after influenza vaccination. What this sample's cell subset or site label stands for: CXCR5- memory CD4 T cells. The sequence links TRBV28 to TRBJ2-7; TRBD1 could be the D gene, as 6 bases match. The CDR3 protein sequence reads: CASSRNRAYEQYF. The sequenced DNA: TGTGCCAGCAGTCGTAACAGGGCCTACGAGCAGTACTTC.